The present TCR beta chain was sequenced within a study of OX40 agonist ivuxolimab in advanced cancers. The overall study: A mean age of approximately 60 years, range roughly 23 to 85, was recorded, and roughly 80% were male.

The CDR3 is made up of 16 amino acids. The protocol was immunoSEQ multiplex PCR, while the TCRdb copy is restricted to in-frame clones and leaves out a portion. The sample shows 75,000 to 100,000 clones, around 88% of them seen only once. Remarks on this clone: Antigen: not known.

Study-wide findings and caveats: Researchers did not establish what antigens the expanded peripheral T cells target.

This receptor was identified in an adult with an advanced solid tumor such as melanoma, head and neck, liver or kidney cancer. The sample consisted of CD4+ or CD8+ T cells sorted from blood, taken in a trial of the OX40 agonist ivuxolimab. The V and J genes are TRBV1 and TRBJ1-2; the listed D gene, TRBD1, was not tested against the DNA. TRBV1 is tagged as a pseudogene. The CDR3 sequence: CTSRLPGHRKHCGYTF. In nucleotides, the CDR3 is TGCACCAGCCGACTCCCGGGACACCGAAAGCATTGTGGCTACACCTTC.